These T cell receptor beta chains were read from a single sample in a study of blood T cells in healthy people across ages. TCRdb fed the 5' RACE reads into MiXCR, producing one record per CDR3 protein. The sample contains 650,000 to 800,000 distinct CDR3 sequences, around 43% of which appear only once. Material for sequencing was blood. The receptor set was obtained from a man aged 60-69 years in good health. The CDR3 runs from the conserved cysteine through the conserved F or W.

V	J	CDR3
TRBV7-2	TRBJ2-4	CASSLTGVDGLGKNIQYF
TRBV3-1	TRBJ1-5	CASSPLLNQPQHF
TRBV15	TRBJ2-1	CATSRGHQRTSYNEQFF
TRBV20-1	TRBJ1-1	CSARDRAVVSTEAFF
TRBV7-2	TRBJ2-3	CASSLNGFQGTDTQYF
TRBV5-5	TRBJ2-6	CASSPTGTGIEALTF
TRBV13	TRBJ2-3	CASSFPSGGKTDTQYF
TRBV2	.	CASMRRPKETQYF
TRBV6-2/TRBV6-3	TRBJ1-2	CATGRRDYGYTF
TRBV14	TRBJ1-1	CASSQATGANTEAFF
TRBV7-2	TRBJ2-5	CASSLDKGETQYF
TRBV25-1	TRBJ2-3	CASSEPARADTQYF
TRBV10-3	TRBJ2-1	CATSIGGSYNEQFF
TRBV14	.	CASSQDRRQGYEQYF
TRBV6-6	TRBJ1-2	CASSLFDTGANYGYTF
TRBV6-2/TRBV6-3	TRBJ2-5	CASSYSRVQETQYF
TRBV28	TRBJ2-3	CASRGNTDTQYF
TRBV20-1	TRBJ2-3	CSANEKRRGSTDTQYF
TRBV21-1	TRBJ2-7	CASSNLFGQGAREQYF
TRBV5-5	TRBJ2-7	CASSSVGSSTPYEQYF
TRBV24-1	TRBJ2-3	CATSDFTDERGDTDTQYF
TRBV12-3/TRBV12-4	TRBJ2-5	CASSVQGQETQYF
TRBV5-8	TRBJ1-5	CASSLWDRDNQPQHF
TRBV11-2	TRBJ2-1	CASSLGTSGGPGNEQFF
TRBV7-2	TRBJ2-5	CASSRQGGQETQYF
TRBV7-2	TRBJ2-2	CASVTGPNTGELFF
TRBV20-1	TRBJ2-5	CSARVAGRGETQYF
TRBV20-1	TRBJ2-7	CSAKLAGGLPEGNEQYF
TRBV7-6	TRBJ2-4	CASSVLDGDIQYF
TRBV9	TRBJ2-1	CASSVESDSYNEQFF
TRBV3-1	TRBJ1-2	CASSHLQSGYTF
TRBV5-1	TRBJ2-5	CASSLAVLAGGPETQYF
TRBV5-1	TRBJ1-1	CASTQGAFDMNTEAFF
TRBV12-3/TRBV12-4	TRBJ1-5	CASSLSGTRNQPQHF
TRBV20-1	TRBJ2-3	CSSVGGGAADTQYF
TRBV12-3/TRBV12-4	TRBJ2-5	CASGRQGTNNEQYF
TRBV20-1	TRBJ1-2	CSATTSQGIYGYTF
TRBV5-1	TRBJ2-7	CASSLGQSSNEQYF
TRBV12-3/TRBV12-4	.	CASSDRDSDWETQYF
TRBV7-9	TRBJ2-5	CASSFFGTAQETQYF
TRBV9	TRBJ2-4	CASSGGGGGKNIQYF
TRBV20-1	TRBJ1-6	CSARWGTADSFRPLHF
TRBV28	TRBJ2-7	CASSLGDYEQYF
TRBV20-1	.	CSARDAETDNHEQYF
TRBV5-5	TRBJ2-7	CASRRGSDFYEQYF
TRBV20-1	.	CSANIVGARDEQYF
TRBV12-3/TRBV12-4	TRBJ1-4	CASSVQGADNEKLFF
TRBV4-3	TRBJ2-7	CASSQDLTDEQYF
TRBV7-2	TRBJ2-5	CASSSPRGTTLGYLQETQYF
TRBV25-1	TRBJ2-1	CASDREGNNEQFF
TRBV2	TRBJ1-4	CASSLNGLTNEKLFF
TRBV6-5	TRBJ2-2	CASSYSMGGSNTGELFF
TRBV2	TRBJ2-3	CAITTSGGTDTQYF
TRBV20-1	TRBJ2-3	CSARPVRGLGSDTQYF
TRBV4-3	TRBJ2-3	CASSQGTGRGGDTQYF
TRBV5-1	TRBJ2-1	CASSWARGTQFF
TRBV20-1	TRBJ2-1	CNARDPSSYNEQFF
TRBV7-3	TRBJ2-7	CASSPYPGEKYEQYF
TRBV3-1	TRBJ1-1	CASSQRVRNTEAFF